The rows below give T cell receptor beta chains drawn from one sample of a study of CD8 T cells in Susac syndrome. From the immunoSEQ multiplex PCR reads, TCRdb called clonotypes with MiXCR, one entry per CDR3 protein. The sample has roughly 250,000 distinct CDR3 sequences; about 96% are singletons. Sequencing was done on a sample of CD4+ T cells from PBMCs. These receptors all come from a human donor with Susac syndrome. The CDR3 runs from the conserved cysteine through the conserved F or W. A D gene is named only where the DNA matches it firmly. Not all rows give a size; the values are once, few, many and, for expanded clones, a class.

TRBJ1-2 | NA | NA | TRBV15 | CATSRGQIYGYTF | TGTGCCACCAGCAGAGGACAGATCTATGGCTACACCTTC
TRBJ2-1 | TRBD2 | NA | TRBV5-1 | CASSGSGLAVYEQFF | TGCGCCAGCAGTGGGTCGGGACTAGCAGTCTATGAGCAGTTCTTC
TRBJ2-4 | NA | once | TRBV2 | CASSESRVRKNIQYF | TGTGCCAGCAGTGAAAGCAGGGTACGGAAAAACATTCAGTACTTC
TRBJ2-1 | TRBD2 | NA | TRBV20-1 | CSASAASGRRGEQFF | TGCAGTGCTAGTGCGGCTAGCGGGAGACGGGGTGAGCAGTTCTTC
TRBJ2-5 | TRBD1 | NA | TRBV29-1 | CSVEEIYFGTGGAETQYF | TGCAGCGTGGAGGAGATCTACTTTGGGACAGGGGGCGCGGAGACCCAGTACTTC
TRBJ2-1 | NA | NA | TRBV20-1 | CSARGVGQQQFF | TGCAGTGCTAGAGGCGTAGGGCAGCAGCAGTTCTTC
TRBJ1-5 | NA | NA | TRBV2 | CASSEGNSNQPQHF | TGTGCCAGCAGTGAAGGGAATAGCAATCAGCCCCAGCATTTT
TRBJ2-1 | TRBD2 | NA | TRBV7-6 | CASSLARLAGPYNEQFF | TGTGCCAGCAGCTTAGCCCGACTAGCGGGACCCTACAATGAGCAGTTCTTC
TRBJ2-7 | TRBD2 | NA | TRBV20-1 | CSAKRGLAEAYEQYF | TGCAGTGCTAAACGGGGACTAGCGGAGGCCTACGAGCAGTACTTC
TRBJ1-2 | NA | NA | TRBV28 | CASNLDGLYGYTF | TGTGCCAGCAATCTCGACGGCCTCTATGGCTACACCTTC
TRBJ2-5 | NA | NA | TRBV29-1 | CSVVNPGLQETQYF | TGCAGCGTTGTAAATCCCGGGCTACAAGAGACCCAGTACTTC